A selection of T cell receptor beta chains follows, all from one sample in a study of T cell repertoires in cytomegalovirus infection. TCRdb re-derived calls from the reads in MiXCR, one entry per CDR3 protein. The table records about 890,000 distinct CDR3 sequences, 31% of them present only once. For these TCRs, the target antigens are not known. This material consisted of cultured CD8+ T cells from PBMCs, taken from culture after CMV antigen stimulation. These receptors all come from a human donor in good health (CMV status not recorded). Some clones in this sample may be carry-over from other donors' samples. The CDR3 runs from the conserved cysteine through the conserved F or W.

CDR3	V	J
CASSQGVAEPLHF	TRBV4-3	TRBJ1-6
CSARYGGQYNEQFF	TRBV20-1	TRBJ2-1
CASSTRQGVDEQYF	TRBV12-3/TRBV12-4	TRBJ2-7
CASRTRTGGDGYTF	TRBV10-2	TRBJ1-2
CASSKGLLGRETQYF	TRBV6-2/TRBV6-3	TRBJ2-5
CASSQYRGLTDTQYF	TRBV7-2	TRBJ2-3
CTSSQAAGGVNTEAFF	TRBV4-1	TRBJ1-1
CASNLSPDTQYF	TRBV7-9	TRBJ2-3
CASSYSEVAGGRDTQYF	TRBV7-8	TRBJ2-3
CASSLYRYNSPLHF	TRBV7-3	TRBJ1-6
CSADTHRGLNYGYTF	TRBV20-1	TRBJ1-2
CASNSRQGAESNQPQHF	TRBV6-5	TRBJ1-5
CASKTREGASYNEQFF	TRBV7-9	TRBJ2-1
CASSRFRQETQYF	TRBV27	TRBJ2-5
CASSLRGRDEQFF	TRBV7-9	TRBJ2-1
CASSSGLARKQETQYF	TRBV11-2	TRBJ2-5
CASSLARRLAGELFF	TRBV7-6	TRBJ2-2
CASSGSGREQYF	TRBV7-6	TRBJ2-7
CASSDPGQGSDTEAFF	TRBV7-9	TRBJ1-1
CAISEFGDSYEQYF	TRBV10-3	TRBJ2-7
CASSLVSGGAMIGYGYTF	TRBV7-8	TRBJ1-2
CASCLGQGYPYNEQFF	TRBV27	TRBJ2-1